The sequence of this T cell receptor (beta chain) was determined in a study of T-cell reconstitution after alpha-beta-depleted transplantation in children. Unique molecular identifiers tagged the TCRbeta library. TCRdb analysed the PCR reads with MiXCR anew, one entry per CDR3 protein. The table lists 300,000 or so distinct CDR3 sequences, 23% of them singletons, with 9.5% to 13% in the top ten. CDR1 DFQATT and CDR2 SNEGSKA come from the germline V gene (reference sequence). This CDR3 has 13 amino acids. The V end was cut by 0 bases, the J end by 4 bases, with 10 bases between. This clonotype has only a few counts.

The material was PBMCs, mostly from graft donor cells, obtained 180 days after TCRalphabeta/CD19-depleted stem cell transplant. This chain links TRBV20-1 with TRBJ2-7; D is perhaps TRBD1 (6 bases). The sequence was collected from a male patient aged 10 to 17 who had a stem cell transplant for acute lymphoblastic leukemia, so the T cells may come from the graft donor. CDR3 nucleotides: TGCAGTGCTAGAGAGACAGGTTTTTACGAGCAGTACTTC. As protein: CSARETGFYEQYF.